These 25 T cell receptor beta chains were all obtained from the same sample, sequenced in a study of blood T cell repertoires in COVID-19. Profiling relied on immunoSEQ multiplex PCR, and the TCRdb table lists in-frame clones only, not all of them. Among about 210,000 clones listed, 80% were seen once. The sample consisted of peripheral blood. The source of these receptors is a woman in her 70s with acute or convalescent COVID-19.

The chain is built from TRBV11-2 and TRBJ2-7; no clear D gene. The length of the CDR3 is 15 residues. Deletions cut 7 bases from V and 6 bases from J, with 22 bases between. Per germline, CDR1 SGHAT and CDR2 FQNNGV. As DNA, the CDR3 is TGTGCCAGCACCCGACAATACGCCTCAACGGTCGAGCAGTACTTC. Translation gives CASTRQYASTVEQYF. The variable domain in full, with the rest retrieved from reference TRBV11-2 and TRBJ2-7, is EAGVAQSPRYKIIEKRQSVAFWCNPISGHATLYWYQQILGQGPKLLIQFQNNGVVDDSQLPKDRFSAERLKGVDSTLKIQPAKLEDSAVYLCASTRQYASTVEQYFGPGTRLTVT.

There are a few counts of this clone. This rearrangement joins TRBV5-1 to TRBJ2-5; TRBD2 might be the D (6 bases). The CDR3 length is 15 residues. CDR1 is SGHRS, CDR2 YFSETQ, per germline. V dropped 2 bases and J dropped 2 bases, with 13 bases sitting between them. The CDR3 loop is CASSFQLAQQETQYF. The CDR3 nucleotides are TGCGCCAGCAGCTTCCAGCTAGCGCAACAAGAGACCCAGTACTTC.

The J gene is TRBJ1-1, the V gene TRBV11-2, with D unresolved. The CDR3 is 14 residues long. Germline CDR1 is SGHAT and CDR2 is FQNNGV. V lost 8 bases and J lost 1, with 14 bases in between. CDR3 sequence reads: CASALRGENTEAFF. CDR3 nucleotide sequence: TGTGCCAGCGCATTACGAGGAGAGAACACTGAAGCTTTCTTT.

This clone was seen once. This chain uses TRBV9 with TRBJ2-3, with 7 bases that match TRBD2. V trimming: 4 bases; J trimming: 1 base; junction bases outside the gene matches: 6. The germline V gene has CDR1 SGDLS and CDR2 YYNGEE. This CDR3 spans 15 amino acids. Here the CDR3 DNA reads TGTGCCAGCAGCCGAATAAGCGGGGGCACAGATACGCAGTATTTT. Translating it yields CASSRISGGTDTQYF.

The V gene is TRBV29-1, the J gene TRBJ1-2, with TRBD1 as a possible D gene (6 bases). Trimming stripped 7 bases from V and 8 bases from J, with 23 bases between. CDR3 length equals 14 residues. CDR1 is SQVTM and CDR2 is ANQGSEA in the germline V gene. The CDR3 DNA is TGCAGCGCCATGACAGGCTCCTCATCGACAGGCTACACCTTC. Amino acids: CSAMTGSSSTGYTF. Full variable domain (rest looked up from reference TRBV29-1 and TRBJ1-2): SAVISQKPSRDICQRGTSLTIQCQVDSQVTMMFWYRQQPGQSLTLIATANQGSEATYESGFVIDKFPISRPNLTFSTLTVSNMSPEDSSIYLCSAMTGSSSTGYTFGSGTRLTVV.

The V gene is TRBV11-2, the J gene TRBJ2-1; TRBD1 might be the D (6 bases). V was pared by 2 bases and J by 6 bases, with 11 bases between. The germline V gene has CDR1 SGHAT and CDR2 FQNNGV. This CDR3 is 14 amino acids long. The CDR3 spells CASSLRQALNEQFF. The CDR3 nucleotides read TGTGCCAGCAGCTTAAGACAGGCTCTCAATGAGCAGTTCTTC.

This clone turned up a few times. Other nucleotide sequences in the sample specify the same CDR3. The chain couples TRBV7-9 to TRBJ1-2; weak D call: TRBD1 (5 bases). The germline V and J ends were trimmed by 4 bases and 1 base, with 10 bases remaining between them. Germline CDR1 and CDR2: SEHNR and FQNEAQ (reference sequence). The CDR3 extends over 14 amino acids. DNA of the CDR3: TGTGCCAGCAGCTCCAGCGGGGGTAACTATGGCTACACCTTC. Translated: CASSSSGGNYGYTF. The full variable domain, rest sourced from reference TRBV7-9 and TRBJ1-2, is DTGVSQNPRHKITKRGQNVTFRCDPISEHNRLYWYRQTLGQGPEFLTYFQNEAQLEKSRLLSDRFSAERPKGSFSTLEIQRTEQGDSAMYLCASSSSGGNYGYTFGSGTRLTVV.

V and J are TRBV2 and TRBJ2-3; 8 bases fit TRBD2. The CDR3 has 16 residues. J lost 3 bases, V lost 10 bases, and 15 bases had no gene match. CDR1 is SNHLY, CDR2 FYNNEI, per germline. In DNA, the CDR3 is TGTGCCAATCCTACCGGGGGGGCGGGTCGGACAGATACGCAGTATTTT. Amino acid sequence: CANPTGGAGRTDTQYF.

The chain is built from TRBV27 and TRBJ2-7; 10 bases are a match to TRBD2. This CDR3 is 16 amino acids long. CDR1 MNHEY and CDR2 SMNVEV come from the germline V gene (reference sequence). The junction had 11 bases not matched to a gene; V was cut back by 5 bases and J by 4 bases. The CDR3 region has the DNA TGTGCCAGCAGTCCGCCCACGAGCGGGGGGGCATACGAGCAGTACTTC. As protein: CASSPPTSGGAYEQYF.

This chain connects TRBV18 to TRBJ2-3; D uncertain. From germline, CDR1 is KGHSH and CDR2 LQKENI. V was clipped by 1 base and J by 11 bases, with 7 bases between them. This CDR3 is built from 11 residues. The CDR3 DNA sequence: TGTGCCAGCTCACCACACACGGGGCAGTATTTT. Protein sequence: CASSPHTGQYF.

The CDR3, as DNA: TGTGCCAGCAGCGTAACGGGGGGCTCTGGGGCCAACGTCCTGACTTTC. It translates to CASSVTGGSGANVLTF. This chain links TRBV9 with TRBJ2-6, with 7 bases aligning to TRBD2. There are 16 residues in the CDR3. V lost 1 base and J lost 0; bases outside the gene matches: 1. CDR1 is SGDLS, CDR2 YYNGEE, per germline. Drawing the rest from reference TRBV9 and TRBJ2-6, the complete variable domain is DSGVTQTPKHLITATGQRVTLRCSPRSGDLSVYWYQQSLDQGLQFLIQYYNGEERAKGNILERFSAQQFPDLHSELNLSSLELGDSALYFCASSVTGGSGANVLTFGAGSRLTVL.

The rearrangement joins TRBV9 to TRBJ2-5, with 16 bases lining up with TRBD2. Unmatched junction bases numbered 6, after V lost 3 bases and J lost 1 base. Germline-derived CDR1 and CDR2 are SGDLS and YYNGEE. This CDR3 spans 18 amino acids. In DNA, the CDR3 is TGTGCCAGCAGCGCCGGGACTAGCGGGGGGGCGGTCCAAGAGACCCAGTACTTC. Translating gives CASSAGTSGGAVQETQYF.

This clone was found a few times. In nucleotides, the CDR3 is TGTGCCTGGAGGATGGGGGGAACCATATATTTT. Translating gives CAWRMGGTIYF. The rearrangement joins TRBV30 to TRBJ1-3, with a possible D match to TRBD1 (5 bases). Trimming stripped 3 bases from V and 10 bases from J, with 10 bases between. CDR3 size: 11 residues. Germline CDR1 is GTSNPN and CDR2 is SVGIG (reference sequence).

This sequence joins TRBV29-1 and TRBJ2-7; TRBD1 aligns across 7 bases. The CDR3 covers 13 residues. In germline, CDR1 is SQVTM, CDR2 ANQGSEA. After removal of 4 bases from V and 3 bases from J, the junction contained 6 bases not matched to a gene. CDR3 sequence: CSVATGMGYEQYF. The CDR3 bases are TGCAGCGTTGCGACAGGGATGGGCTACGAGCAGTACTTC.

CDR3 in amino acids: CASSAITRQGGETQYF. As DNA, the CDR3 is TGTGCCAGCAGCGCGATAACAAGGCAGGGGGGAGAGACCCAGTACTTC. The V call is TRBV6-2 or TRBV6-3, the J call TRBJ2-5; tentatively, D is TRBD1 (7 bases). V was pared by 6 bases and J by 4 bases, with 21 bases between. The germline V gene encodes CDR1 MNHEY and CDR2 SVGEGT. CDR3 length equals 16 residues.

The chain uses TRBV24-1 and TRBJ1-5, with 8 bases fitting TRBD1. V was pared by 4 bases and J by 2 bases, with 6 bases of the junction left unmatched. Germline lookup yields CDR1 KGHDR and CDR2 SFDVKD. The CDR3 is 16 residues long. CDR3 DNA: TGTGCCACCAGTGAGCCGGGACAGGTTGGCAATCAGCCCCAGCATTTT. Translating gives CATSEPGQVGNQPQHF.

This rearrangement joins TRBV6-6 to TRBJ1-5; TRBD1 agrees at 9 bases. The germline V gene encodes CDR1 MNHNY and CDR2 SVGAGI (reference sequence). This CDR3 region has 15 residues. Here the CDR3 DNA reads TGTGCTCTAGGGACCGGGACAGGGCATTATCAGCCCCAGCATTTT. It is translated as CALGTGTGHYQPQHF.

The CDR3 nucleotides read TGTGCCAGCAGCCCACCCGGGACAGTGAGCTATGGCTACACCTTC. It encodes CASSPPGTVSYGYTF. This chain uses TRBV7-8 with TRBJ1-2; 7 bases match TRBD1. The CDR3 has 15 residues. In germline, CDR1 is SGHVS, CDR2 FQNEAQ. The trim removed 5 bases at V and 4 bases at J, leaving 10 bases unmatched.

Remarks on this clone: Additional DNA sequences in this sample encode the identical CDR3. The genes are TRBV11-2 and TRBJ1-5; D is unresolved. There are 13 residues in the CDR3. V lost 0 bases to trimming and J lost 7 bases, with 7 bases between them. Germline V gene sequence: CDR1 SGHAT, CDR2 FQNNGV. The CDR3 region has the DNA TGTGCCAGCAGCTTAGATTCGGGGCAGCCCCAGCATTTT. Its translation is CASSLDSGQPQHF.

The J gene is TRBJ2-7, the V gene TRBV5-8; 7 bases map to TRBD1. Looked up from germline, CDR1 is SGHTS and CDR2 is YDEGEE. V shed 0 bases and J 3 bases; nucleotides not matched to a gene: 9. CDR3 size: 16 residues. CDR3 coding DNA: TGTGCCAGCAGCTTGGATAGGACAGGCCCCCTCTACGAGCAGTACTTC. Its protein is CASSLDRTGPLYEQYF. The variable domain in full, completed from reference TRBV5-8 and TRBJ2-7, reads EAGVTQSPTHLIKTRGQQATLRCSPISGHTSVYWYQQALGLGLQFLLWYDEGEERNRGNFPPRFSGRQFPNYSSELNVNALELEDSALYLCASSLDRTGPLYEQYFGPGTRLTVT.

DNA of the CDR3: TGTGCCAGCAGCTTAGGACAGTTAGTCACTGAAGCTTTCTTT. As protein: CASSLGQLVTEAFF. The V and J genes are TRBV7-9 and TRBJ1-1, with D possibly being TRBD1 (5 bases). The V end was cut by 1 base, the J end by 4 bases, with 10 bases between. The germline V gene has CDR1 SEHNR and CDR2 FQNEAQ (reference sequence). This CDR3 has 14 residues.

The rearrangement uses TRBV5-1 and TRBJ1-1; the D gene is possibly TRBD1 (5 bases). Germline assignment: CDR1 SGHRS and CDR2 YFSETQ. This CDR3 is 15 amino acids long. The V end lost 0 bases, the J end lost 8 bases, and 17 bases lay between the germline ends. The CDR3: CASSLDGQGRSEAFF. The CDR3 DNA reads TGCGCCAGCAGCTTGGATGGTCAGGGTAGGTCGGAAGCTTTCTTT.

The V call is TRBV2, the J call TRBJ1-5, with TRBD1 as a possible D gene (5 bases). CDR1 is SNHLY and CDR2 is FYNNEI in the germline V gene. Trimming cost V 6 bases and J 3 bases, with 15 bases left between them. The CDR3 is made up of 15 amino acids. CDR3 loop: CASRAGPEVNQPQHF. For the CDR3, the DNA is TGTGCCAGCAGAGCGGGACCCGAGGTCAATCAGCCCCAGCATTTT. The variable domain in full, with the rest retrieved from reference TRBV2 and TRBJ1-5, is EPEVTQTPSHQVTQMGQEVILRCVPISNHLYFYWYRQILGQKVEFLVSFYNNEISEKSEIFDDQFSVERPDGSNFTLKIRSTKLEDSAMYFCASRAGPEVNQPQHFGDGTRLSIL.

The V call is TRBV7-9, the J call TRBJ2-4; 11 nucleotides align to TRBD2. The germline gives CDR1 SEHNR, CDR2 FQNEAQ (reference sequence). V was pared by 3 bases and J by 4 bases, with 2 bases of the junction left unmatched. There are 15 residues in the CDR3. The CDR3 DNA reads as TGTGCCAGCAGCTTCCTAGCGGGGGGAAAAAACATTCAGTACTTC. This translates into CASSFLAGGKNIQYF.

This chain uses TRBV9 with TRBJ2-1; TRBD2 matches at 12 bases. The CDR3 length is 15 residues. Trimming at V came to 4 bases and at J to 5 bases, leaving 4 bases not matched to a gene. CDR1 and CDR2 from the germline V gene are SGDLS and YYNGEE. The CDR3 is CASSPRTSGDNEQFF. In DNA, the CDR3 is TGTGCCAGCAGCCCCCGGACTAGCGGGGACAATGAGCAGTTCTTC.